This entry is about one TCR beta chain. Antigen unknown. This sample stems from a study of OX40 agonist ivuxolimab in advanced cancers. Looking at the study overall: Patients received the agonistic anti-OX40 (CD134) antibody ivuxolimab. Allowance was made for prior anti-PD-1, anti-PD-L1 or anti-CTLA-4 therapy, and approximately 40% had some. Partial responses occurred in three patients (one hepatocellular carcinoma, two cutaneous melanoma).

V lost 8 bases and J lost 8, with 17 bases in between. The germline V gene has CDR1 LGHNT and CDR2 FRNRAP. The CDR3 consists of 13 residues. Sequenced by immunoSEQ multiplex PCR; TCRdb stores in-frame clones only, minus some. The data hold about 69,000 clones, with about 89% observed a single time. General study results and limits: At 0.1 to 3.0 mg/kg, CD4+ and CD8+ blood T cells expanded clonally by week 6.

The clonotype was recovered from an adult with an advanced solid tumor such as melanoma, head and neck, liver or kidney cancer. Source: CD4+ or CD8+ T cells sorted from blood, taken in a trial of the OX40 agonist ivuxolimab. The chain employs TRBV12-5 and TRBJ2-3; possibly TRBD1 for D (7 bases). CDR3 bases: TGTGCTAGTCGACAGGGACTGTTACCTACGCAGTATTTT. Amino acid sequence: CASRQGLLPTQYF.